Shown below are 13 T cell receptor beta chains from a single sample sequenced in a study of T cell repertoires in cytomegalovirus infection. TCRdb processed the reads anew with MiXCR; each CDR3 protein has one entry. This table has 150,000 to 200,000 distinct CDR3 sequences, about 28% appearing once. Sequenced material: PBMCs. The receptor set was obtained from a human donor in good health (CMV status not recorded). Some clones in this sample may be carry-over from other donors' samples.

This clonotype was observed a few times. The rearrangement uses TRBV18 and TRBJ2-5; TRBD1 might be the D (5 bases). The CDR3 runs to 16 residues. CDR1 and CDR2 (germline): KGHSH, LQKENI. Trimming took 3 bases from V and 4 from J, leaving 18 bases between them. CDR3 in amino acids: CASSPTVLGSGETQYF. The CDR3 DNA sequence: TGTGCCAGCTCACCGACAGTTCTTGGATCGGGAGAGACCCAGTACTTC.

The gene calls are TRBV7-6 and TRBJ1-1, with D unresolved. Per germline, CDR1 SGHVS and CDR2 FNYEAQ. The CDR3 extends over 14 amino acids. Trimming left V 4 bases short and J 0 bases short, with 9 bases between. The CDR3 sequence is CASSSSALNTEAFF. The CDR3 DNA reads TGTGCCAGCAGCTCATCGGCCTTGAACACTGAAGCTTTCTTT. Together with reference TRBV7-6 and TRBJ1-1, the CDR3 gives the full variable domain: GAGVSQSPRYKVTKRGQDVALRCDPISGHVSLYWYRQALGQGPEFLTYFNYEAQQDKSGLPNDRFSAERPEGSISTLTIQRTEQRDSAMYRCASSSSALNTEAFFGQGTRLTVV.

Details on this clonotype: At one of its ends the junction is not consistent with the germline gene, which may arise from a read error. V usage is TRBV7-7 and J usage is TRBJ2-1; D is unresolved. Per germline, CDR1 SSHAT and CDR2 FNYEAQ (reference sequence). The CDR3 totals 15 residues. CDR3 bases: TGTGCTAGCAGCCTTCAGATGAGCTCCTACAATGAGCAGTTCTTC. This translates into CASSLQMSSYNEQFF.

This clonotype occurred many times. The chain has TRBV7-2 and TRBJ2-4; D not certain. Trimming left V 0 bases short and J 1 base short, with 4 bases between. From germline, CDR1 is SGHTA and CDR2 FQGNSA. This CDR3 is 14 amino acids long. CDR3 DNA: TGTGCCAGCAGCTTAGCTGACGCCAAAAACATTCAGTACTTC. Translating it yields CASSLADAKNIQYF.

This clonotype occurred once. A junction boundary mismatches the germline segment, possibly from a read error. This chain links TRBV11-2 with TRBJ2-3; perhaps TRBD1 as D (6 bases). CDR1 is SGHAT, CDR2 FQNNGV, per germline. The CDR3 runs 14 residues. The DNA of the CDR3 is TGTGCCAGCAGCCCACGACAGGCTCGGGATACGCCGTATTTT. This translates into CASSPRQARDTPYF.

About this clonotype: With a much larger clone just one base away, this may be a read error. J is TRBJ2-7 and V is TRBV7-2, with no clear D. V was pared by 3 bases and J by 3 bases, with 9 bases between. The CDR3 contains 13 residues. The germline V gene encodes CDR1 SGHTA and CDR2 FQGNSA. CDR3 bases: TGTGCCAGCAGCTTTGCGCAGGACTACGAGCAGTACTTC. This encodes CASSFAQDYEQYF. The complete variable domain, with remaining parts taken from reference TRBV7-2 and TRBJ2-7, reads GAGVSQSPSNKVTEKGKDVELRCDPISGHTALYWYRQSLGQGLEFLIYFQGNSAPDKSGLPSDRFSAERTGGSVSTLTIQRTQQEDSAVYLCASSFAQDYEQYFGPGTRLTVT.

This clonotype was found many times. The J gene is TRBJ2-7, the V gene TRBV6-1; TRBD2 matches at 7 bases. Germline V gives CDR1 MNHNS, CDR2 SASEGT. The CDR3 has 15 amino acids. V trimming: 6 bases; J trimming: 1 base; junction bases outside the gene matches: 9. Here the CDR3 reads CASSWTSLESYEQYF. The CDR3 DNA sequence: TGTGCCAGCAGCTGGACTAGTCTCGAATCCTACGAGCAGTACTTC.

This clonotype was detected ten times or more. The chain has TRBV7-3 and TRBJ2-2, with D uncertain. V was shortened by 5 bases and J by 0 bases, with 10 bases between the two germline ends. CDR1 and CDR2 from the germline V gene are SGHTA and FQGTGA. The CDR3 has 15 residues. The chain's CDR3 is CASSRDSPNTGELFF. The CDR3 DNA reads as TGTGCCAGCAGCCGTGATAGTCCGAACACCGGGGAGCTGTTTTTT.

The V gene is TRBV7-2, the J gene TRBJ1-6; the match to TRBD1 covers 7 bases. Germline-derived CDR1 and CDR2 are SGHTA and FQGNSA. The CDR3 is 17 amino acids. Trimming removed 4 bases from V and 5 bases from J; junction bases left unmatched: 11. The CDR3 coding sequence is TGTGCCAGCAGCTCGGGGCCCAGGACAGGCAATAATTCACCCCTCCACTTT. This translates into CASSSGPRTGNNSPLHF.

V usage is TRBV18 and J usage is TRBJ2-7; tentative D call: TRBD1 (5 bases). This CDR3 has 13 amino acids. From germline, CDR1 is KGHSH and CDR2 LQKENI. Between the trimmed V and J ends, which lost 3 bases and 6 bases, there was a span of 12 bases. The CDR3 here is CASSPPQGSEQYF. Written as DNA, the CDR3 is TGTGCCAGCTCACCCCCGCAGGGAAGCGAGCAGTACTTC.

This clonotype was found many times. The chain carries TRBV7-2 and TRBJ1-6, with no clear D. Germline V gene sequence: CDR1 SGHTA, CDR2 FQGNSA. Deletions cut 0 bases from V and 8 bases from J, with 14 bases between. The CDR3 loop spans 16 amino acids. CDR3 sequence: CASSLASTLVDSPLHF. DNA for the CDR3: TGTGCCAGCAGCTTAGCAAGTACTCTCGTGGATTCACCCCTCCACTTT.

This clonotype was observed many times. The chain uses TRBV6-1 and TRBJ1-2; weak D call: TRBD1 (5 bases). The CDR3 runs to 13 residues. V was cut by 6 bases and J by 3 bases, with 11 bases left in between. CDR1 is MNHNS and CDR2 is SASEGT in the germline V gene. The CDR3, as DNA: TGTGCCAGCAGGAGAACAGGTCACTATGGCTACACCTTC. Translating it yields CASRRTGHYGYTF.

The V gene is TRBV7-9, the J gene TRBJ2-2, with a weak D call TRBD2 (5 bases). The germline gives CDR1 SEHNR, CDR2 FQNEAQ (reference sequence). CDR3 length: 13 amino acids. V lost 5 bases and J lost 6, with 10 bases in between. The CDR3 coding sequence is TGTGCCAGCAGCGAGCTAGCCCCCGGGGAGCTGTTTTTT. Protein sequence: CASSELAPGELFF.